This T cell receptor beta chain was identified in a study of blood T cell repertoires in COVID-19. Study members were between about 18 and 89 years old and lived in 20 to 30 US regions. Clones were sequenced by immunoSEQ multiplex PCR, and TCRdb holds only the in-frame ones, with some missing. The sample yields over 350,000 clones, nearly 90% seen once. V was clipped by 4 bases and J by 10 bases; unmatched bases: 6. The length of the CDR3 is 13 residues. CDR1 is SGDLS and CDR2 is YYNGEE in the germline V gene. The receptor was derived from a woman aged 18-29 years with acute COVID-19. The specimen was PBMCs or T cells enriched from blood (not recorded which). The chain carries TRBV9 and TRBJ2-1, with 9 bases matching TRBD1. The CDR3 loop reads CASSRQGVGEQFF. The CDR3 nucleotides read TGTGCCAGCAGCAGACAGGGGGTAGGAGAGCAGTTCTTC.